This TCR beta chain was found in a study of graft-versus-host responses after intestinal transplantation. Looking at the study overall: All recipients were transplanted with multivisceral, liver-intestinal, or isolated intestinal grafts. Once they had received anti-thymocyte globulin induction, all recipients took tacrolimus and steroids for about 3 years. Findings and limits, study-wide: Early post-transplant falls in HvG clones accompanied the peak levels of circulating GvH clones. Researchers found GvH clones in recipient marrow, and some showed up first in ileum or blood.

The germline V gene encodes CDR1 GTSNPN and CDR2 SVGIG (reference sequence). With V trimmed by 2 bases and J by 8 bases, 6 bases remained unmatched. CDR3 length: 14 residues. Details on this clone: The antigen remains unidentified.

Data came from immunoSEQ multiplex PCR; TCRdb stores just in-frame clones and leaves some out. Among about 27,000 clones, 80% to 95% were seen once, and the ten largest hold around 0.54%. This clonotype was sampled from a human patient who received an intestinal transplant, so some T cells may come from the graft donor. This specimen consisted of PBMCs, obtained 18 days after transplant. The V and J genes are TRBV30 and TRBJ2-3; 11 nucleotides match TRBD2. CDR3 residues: CAWSKTSGVFTQYF. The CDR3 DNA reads TGTGCCTGGAGTAAGACTAGCGGGGTTTTTACGCAGTATTTT.